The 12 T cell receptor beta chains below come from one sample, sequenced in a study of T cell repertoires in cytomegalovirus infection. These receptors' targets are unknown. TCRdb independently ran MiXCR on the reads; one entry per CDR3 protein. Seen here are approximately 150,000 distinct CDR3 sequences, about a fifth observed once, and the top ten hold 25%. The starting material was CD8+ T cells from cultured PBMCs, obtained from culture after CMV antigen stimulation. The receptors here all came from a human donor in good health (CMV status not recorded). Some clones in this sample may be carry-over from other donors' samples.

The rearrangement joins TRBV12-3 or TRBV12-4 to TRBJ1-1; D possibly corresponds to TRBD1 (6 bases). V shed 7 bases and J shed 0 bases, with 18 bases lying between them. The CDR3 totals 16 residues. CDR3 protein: CASIHWPGHMNTEAFF. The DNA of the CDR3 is TGTGCCAGCATTCATTGGCCGGGACACATGAACACTGAAGCTTTCTTT.

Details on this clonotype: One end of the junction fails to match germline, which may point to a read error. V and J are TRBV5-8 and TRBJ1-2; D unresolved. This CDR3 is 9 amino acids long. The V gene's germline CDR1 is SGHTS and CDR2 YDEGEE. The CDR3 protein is CASRAGYTF. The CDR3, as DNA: TGTGCGAGCAGAGCTGGCTACACCTTC.

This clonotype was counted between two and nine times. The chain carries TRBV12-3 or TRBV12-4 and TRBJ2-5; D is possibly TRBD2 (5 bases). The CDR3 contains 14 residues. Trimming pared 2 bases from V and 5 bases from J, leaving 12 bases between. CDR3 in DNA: TGTGCCAGCAGTTTAAACGGACTCAGGGAGACCCAGTACTTC. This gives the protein CASSLNGLRETQYF.

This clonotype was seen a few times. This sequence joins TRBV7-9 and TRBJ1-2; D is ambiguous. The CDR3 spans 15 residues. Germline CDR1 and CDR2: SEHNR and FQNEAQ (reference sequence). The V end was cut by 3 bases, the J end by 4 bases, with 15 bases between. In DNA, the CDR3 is TGTGCCAGCAGCTTGGGAGATCCTGGGGTCTATGGCTACACCTTC. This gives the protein CASSLGDPGVYGYTF. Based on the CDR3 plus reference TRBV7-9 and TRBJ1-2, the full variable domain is DTGVSQNPRHKITKRGQNVTFRCDPISEHNRLYWYRQTLGQGPEFLTYFQNEAQLEKSRLLSDRFSAERPKGSFSTLEIQRTEQGDSAMYLCASSLGDPGVYGYTFGSGTRLTVV.

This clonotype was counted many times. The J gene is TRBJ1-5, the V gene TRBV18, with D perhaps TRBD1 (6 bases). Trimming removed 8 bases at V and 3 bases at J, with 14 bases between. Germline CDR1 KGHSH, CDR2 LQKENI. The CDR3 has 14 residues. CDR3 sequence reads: CASNRDITNQPQHF. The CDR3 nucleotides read TGTGCCAGCAACCGGGACATCACCAATCAGCCCCAGCATTTT.

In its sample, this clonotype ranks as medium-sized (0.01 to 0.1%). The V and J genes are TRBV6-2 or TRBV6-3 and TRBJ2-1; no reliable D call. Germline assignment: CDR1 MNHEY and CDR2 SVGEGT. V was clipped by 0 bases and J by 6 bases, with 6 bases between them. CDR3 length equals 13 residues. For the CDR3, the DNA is TGTGCCAGCAGTTACTCCATTATCAATGAGCAGTTCTTC. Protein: CASSYSIINEQFF.

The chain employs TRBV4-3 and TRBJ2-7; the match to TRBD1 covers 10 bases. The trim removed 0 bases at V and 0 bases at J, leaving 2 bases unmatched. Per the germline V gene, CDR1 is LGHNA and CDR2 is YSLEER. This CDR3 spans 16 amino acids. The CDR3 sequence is CASSQDGTGDSYEQYF. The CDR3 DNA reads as TGCGCCAGCAGCCAAGACGGGACAGGGGACTCCTACGAGCAGTACTTC.

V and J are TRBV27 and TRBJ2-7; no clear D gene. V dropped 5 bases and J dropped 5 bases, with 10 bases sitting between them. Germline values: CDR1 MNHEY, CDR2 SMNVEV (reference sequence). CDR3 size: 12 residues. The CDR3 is CASSPPLHEQYF. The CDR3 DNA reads TGTGCCAGCAGTCCACCTCTCCACGAGCAGTACTTC.

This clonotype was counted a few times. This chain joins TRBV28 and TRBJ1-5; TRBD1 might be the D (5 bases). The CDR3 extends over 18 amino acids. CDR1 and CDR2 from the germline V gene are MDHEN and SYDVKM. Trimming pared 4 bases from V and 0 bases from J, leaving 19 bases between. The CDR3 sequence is CASSSSKPQGYSNQPQHF. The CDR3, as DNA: TGTGCCAGCAGTTCTAGCAAACCGCAGGGCTATAGCAATCAGCCCCAGCATTTT. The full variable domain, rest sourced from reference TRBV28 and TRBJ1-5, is DVKVTQSSRYLVKRTGEKVFLECVQDMDHENMFWYRQDPGLGLRLIYFSYDVKMKEKGDIPEGYSVSREKKERFSLILESASTNQTSMYLCASSSSKPQGYSNQPQHFGDGTRLSIL.

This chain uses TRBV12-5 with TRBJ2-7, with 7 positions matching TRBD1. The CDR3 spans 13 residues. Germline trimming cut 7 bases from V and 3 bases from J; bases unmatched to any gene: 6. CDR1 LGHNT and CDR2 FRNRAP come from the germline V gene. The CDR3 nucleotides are TGTGCTAGTGCTTCCGGGACAGACTACGAGCAGTACTTC. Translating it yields CASASGTDYEQYF. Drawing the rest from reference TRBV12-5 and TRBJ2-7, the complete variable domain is DARVTQTPRHKVTEMGQEVTMRCQPILGHNTVFWYRQTMMQGLELLAYFRNRAPLDDSGMPKDRFSAEMPDATLATLKIQPSEPRDSAVYFCASASGTDYEQYFGPGTRLTVT.

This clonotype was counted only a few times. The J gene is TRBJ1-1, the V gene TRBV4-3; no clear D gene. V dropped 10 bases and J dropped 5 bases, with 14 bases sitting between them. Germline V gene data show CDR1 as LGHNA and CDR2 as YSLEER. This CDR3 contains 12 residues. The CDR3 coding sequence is TGCGCCAACGTGATCTTAAGGACTGAAGCTTTCTTT. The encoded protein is CANVILRTEAFF.

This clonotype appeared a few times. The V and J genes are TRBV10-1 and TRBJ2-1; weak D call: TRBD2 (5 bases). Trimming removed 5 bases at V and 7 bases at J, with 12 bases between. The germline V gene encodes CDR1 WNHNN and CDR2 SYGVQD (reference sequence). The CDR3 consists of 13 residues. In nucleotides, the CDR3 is TGCGCCAGCAGTCTGGACTTATCTAATGAGCAGTTCTTC. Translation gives CASSLDLSNEQFF.